The rows below give T cell receptor beta chains drawn from one sample of a study of T cell responses to AZD1222 COVID-19 vaccine. Profiling relied on immunoSEQ multiplex PCR, and the TCRdb table lists in-frame clones only, not all of them. This sample has about 100,000 clones; about 88% occur once, and the top ten carry 1.8%. Material: peripheral blood, obtained on day 0 of AZD1222 vaccination. These receptors were taken from an adult in good health. Both conserved end residues are part of each CDR3. Each record gives: J gene, CDR3 length, clone size, D gene, V gene, CDR3 DNA, CDR3 protein. D genes are given only for firm matches. Clone size is not always given. Where it is, it says once, few, many or a class for expanded clones.

J: TRBJ2-1
length: 15
size: -
D: TRBD2
V: TRBV9
DNA: TGTGCCAGCAGCCCCTGGACTAGCGGGAGTAATGAGCAGTTCTTC
CDR3: CASSPWTSGSNEQFF

J: TRBJ1-1
length: 14
size: few
D: TRBD1
V: TRBV19
DNA: TGTGCCAGTAGTAAACAGGGGATGAACACTGAAGCTTTCTTT
CDR3: CASSKQGMNTEAFF

J: TRBJ2-7
length: 15
size: -
D: TRBD2
V: TRBV9
DNA: TGTGCCAGCAGCGTAGGTGGCGGGAGCGCCTACGAGCAGTACTTC
CDR3: CASSVGGGSAYEQYF

J: TRBJ1-5
length: 17
size: once
D: TRBD1
V: TRBV6-1
DNA: TGTGCCAGCAGTGGACAGGGAGCCCCTTGGGGGAATCAGCCCCAGCATTTT
CDR3: CASSGQGAPWGNQPQHF

J: TRBJ1-2
length: 11
size: -
D: -
V: TRBV28
DNA: TGTGCCAGCGGCCTGGCTTATGGCTACACCTTC
CDR3: CASGLAYGYTF

J: TRBJ2-1
length: 13
size: once
D: -
V: TRBV29-1
DNA: TGCAGCGTATCACCTAGCCTCGAGGGGTTACGGTTCTTC
CDR3: CSVSPSLEGLRFF

J: TRBJ1-1
length: 16
size: -
D: TRBD1
V: TRBV28
DNA: TGTGCCAGCAGTTTGCGGCAGGGGGCCGCGGGCACTGAAGCTTTCTTT
CDR3: CASSLRQGAAGTEAFF

J: TRBJ2-7
length: 14
size: few
D: TRBD2
V: TRBV2
DNA: TGTGCCAGCAGTCAGGAGGCGGGAGCTCGGGAGCAGTACTTC
CDR3: CASSQEAGAREQYF

J: TRBJ1-4
length: 16
size: -
D: -
V: TRBV4-3
DNA: TGCGCCAGCAGCCAAGAATCCGACAGGCTTAATGAAAAACTGTTTTTT
CDR3: CASSQESDRLNEKLFF

J: TRBJ2-7
length: 14
size: -
D: -
V: TRBV9
DNA: TGTGCCAGCAGCCCAGGGGGGGGATCCTACGAGCAGTACTTC
CDR3: CASSPGGGSYEQYF

J: TRBJ2-2
length: 13
size: once
D: -
V: TRBV30
DNA: TGTGCCTGGAGTGTACGGTTGCCCGGGGAGCTGTTTTTT
CDR3: CAWSVRLPGELFF

J: TRBJ1-6
length: 16
size: -
D: -
V: TRBV4-1
DNA: TGCGCCAGCAGCCAACTGCACGGGACGGAGAATTCACCCCTCCACTTT
CDR3: CASSQLHGTENSPLHF

J: TRBJ2-3
length: 13
size: -
D: -
V: TRBV11-3
DNA: TGTGCCAGCAGCTTCCGTGGGACAGATACGCAGTATTTT
CDR3: CASSFRGTDTQYF

J: TRBJ2-7
length: 11
size: -
D: -
V: TRBV20-1
DNA: TGCAGTGCTTCCCTCGCCTACGAGCAGTACTTC
CDR3: CSASLAYEQYF

J: TRBJ1-1
length: 14
size: -
D: TRBD1
V: TRBV9
DNA: TGTGCCAGCAGCGGGACAGGGTCTAGCACTGAAGCTTTCTTT
CDR3: CASSGTGSSTEAFF

J: TRBJ1-2
length: 15
size: -
D: -
V: TRBV5-5
DNA: TGTGCCAGCAGCTGGACCGCAACAGGGCTCCACGGCTACACCTTC
CDR3: CASSWTATGLHGYTF

J: TRBJ2-2
length: 18
size: -
D: -
V: TRBV7-9
DNA: TGTGCCAGCAGCTCCCGGACCCCTAGCGCCCGGGGCACCGGGGAGCTGTTTTTT
CDR3: CASSSRTPSARGTGELFF

J: TRBJ2-2
length: 15
size: -
D: TRBD2
V: TRBV19
DNA: TGTGCCAGTAGCCCACTAGCGGGAGGGACCGGGGAGCTGTTTTTT
CDR3: CASSPLAGGTGELFF

J: TRBJ1-5
length: 12
size: -
D: -
V: TRBV7-9
DNA: TGTGCCAGCAGCCTTGGTGGCCAGCCCCAGCATTTT
CDR3: CASSLGGQPQHF

J: TRBJ1-3
length: 13
size: -
D: -
V: TRBV5-4
DNA: TGTGCCAGCAGCTCGAGGGGGGGAAACACCATATATTTT
CDR3: CASSSRGGNTIYF

J: TRBJ2-7
length: 15
size: -
D: TRBD1
V: TRBV28
DNA: TGTGCCAGCAGTTTATCGTCGGCAGGGGGACGCGAGCAGTACTTC
CDR3: CASSLSSAGGREQYF

J: TRBJ1-5
length: 13
size: -
D: -
V: TRBV18
DNA: TGTGCCAGCTCACCTGGGGTCAATCAGCCCCAGCATTTT
CDR3: CASSPGVNQPQHF

J: TRBJ2-2
length: 16
size: -
D: TRBD2
V: TRBV7-9
DNA: TGTGCCAGCAGCAAAACGGGACTAGTTGTGGCCGGGGAGCTGTTTTTT
CDR3: CASSKTGLVVAGELFF

J: TRBJ2-1
length: 13
size: -
D: -
V: TRBV7-3
DNA: TGTGCCAGCAGCTCCCCCCAGGGTATAGAGCAGTTCTTC
CDR3: CASSSPQGIEQFF

J: TRBJ1-6
length: 15
size: -
D: TRBD1
V: TRBV6-6
DNA: TGTGCCAGCAGTGGCCGGGACAGGGCCTTACGCCCCCTCCACTTT
CDR3: CASSGRDRALRPLHF

J: TRBJ2-7
length: 14
size: -
D: -
V: TRBV27
DNA: TGTGCCAGCAGTTCAGCGGGTTGGGACTACGAGCAGTACTTC
CDR3: CASSSAGWDYEQYF

J: TRBJ1-1
length: 12
size: -
D: -
V: TRBV30
DNA: TGTGCCTGGAGTGTGCAGAGGACTGAAGCTTTCTTT
CDR3: CAWSVQRTEAFF

J: TRBJ2-7
length: 15
size: -
D: TRBD2
V: TRBV7-9
DNA: TGTGCCAGCAGCTTGCTAGCGGGAGACCCCCGGGGGCAGTACTTC
CDR3: CASSLLAGDPRGQYF

J: TRBJ2-5
length: 14
size: -
D: -
V: TRBV6-2/TRBV6-3
DNA: TGTGCCAGCAGCCCACTAGGATTGGGAGAGACCCAGTACTTC
CDR3: CASSPLGLGETQYF

J: TRBJ2-6
length: 15
size: -
D: TRBD1
V: TRBV6-5
DNA: TGTGCCAGCAGACCAGGGGGCGCTGGGGCCAACGTCCTGACTTTC
CDR3: CASRPGGAGANVLTF

J: TRBJ1-2
length: 20
size: -
D: -
V: TRBV5-1
DNA: TGCGCCAGCAGCTTGGAGTTTTTTGTCCTAACCGGGACACAGGAATATGGCTACACCTTC
CDR3: CASSLEFFVLTGTQEYGYTF

J: TRBJ2-7
length: 14
size: once
D: -
V: TRBV7-9
DNA: TGTGCCAGCAGCTTTAGTTTGGGTCCCTACGAGCAGTACTTC
CDR3: CASSFSLGPYEQYF

J: TRBJ1-1
length: 15
size: -
D: -
V: TRBV5-1
DNA: TGCGCCAGCAGCTTGTATTCCGGGCCATACACTGAAGCTTTCTTT
CDR3: CASSLYSGPYTEAFF

J: TRBJ1-1
length: 14
size: -
D: TRBD1
V: TRBV5-1
DNA: TGCGCCAGCAGCCTAGGGGACAGGGGATCTGAAGCTTTCTTT
CDR3: CASSLGDRGSEAFF

J: TRBJ1-3
length: 18
size: -
D: -
V: TRBV24-1
DNA: TGTGCCACCAAACGGCTCCATCCCCGGGACAATTCTGGAGGCACCATATATTTT
CDR3: CATKRLHPRDNSGGTIYF

J: TRBJ1-4
length: 14
size: -
D: -
V: TRBV3-1/TRBV3-2
DNA: TGTGCCAGCAGCCAAGCAGGGATTAATGAAAAACTGTTTTTT
CDR3: CASSQAGINEKLFF

J: TRBJ1-2
length: 13
size: -
D: TRBD1
V: TRBV25-1
DNA: TGTGCCAGCACTGAGGGGGCGCGGGATGGCTACACCTTC
CDR3: CASTEGARDGYTF

J: TRBJ1-1
length: 13
size: -
D: -
V: TRBV29-1
DNA: TGCAGCGTTGAACCGACAGTGAACACTGAAGCTTTCTTT
CDR3: CSVEPTVNTEAFF

J: TRBJ1-5
length: 13
size: once
D: -
V: TRBV12-3/TRBV12-4
DNA: TGTGCCAGCAGTTTAGGGGACGATCAGCCCCAGCATTTT
CDR3: CASSLGDDQPQHF